This T cell receptor beta chain derives from a study of blood T cells in healthy people across ages. Notes on the study in general: Changes in expanded clonotypes were possibly confounded, as the CMV status of donors was unknown.

Germline assignment: CDR1 DFQATT and CDR2 SNEGSKA (reference sequence). The CDR3 has 15 amino acids. V lost 5 bases to trimming and J lost 7 bases; unmatched junction nucleotides: 14. Together with a sample-barcoded 5' primer, a J-beta primer mix was included in a second PCR lasting about 6 to 11 cycles. With 12 random nucleotides, a template-switch adaptor tagged each individual cDNA molecule. TCRdb independently ran MiXCR on the 5' RACE reads; one entry per CDR3 protein. The repertoire holds hundreds of thousands of distinct CDR3 sequences, with approximately 52% as singletons. This clonotype was observed a few times. Its specificity is not known. The study drew donors from healthy Caucasian individuals in Russia aged 6 to 90. Every participating donor contributed roughly 10 milliliters of peripheral blood through a draw.

The TCR originated in an elderly woman in good health. The sequenced sample consisted of blood. The V call is TRBV20-1, the J call TRBJ2-7, with 10 bases identical to TRBD2. The CDR3 DNA reads TGCAGTGCTCAGGAGGGGACTAGCGTATCGGGAGAGCAGTACTTC. The encoded protein is CSAQEGTSVSGEQYF.